This T cell receptor beta chain emerged from a study of CD8 T cells in Susac syndrome (dated by TCRdb to between 2019 and 2020). Broadly, across the study: Repertoire sequencing was used to test whether CD8+ T cell activation and differentiation in Susac syndrome was antigen driven. The clonality of the CD8+ T cell repertoire was compared across about 12 healthy donors, around 14 Susac syndrome patients and 15 multiple sclerosis patients.

What the authors observed across the whole study: The number of individuals in the TCR sequencing and HLA analysis was acknowledged as relatively small.

High-throughput TCR beta sequencing profiled peripheral blood CD8+ and CD4+ T cells from healthy donors, Susac syndrome patients and multiple sclerosis patients. Treatment-naive patients with stable or active relapsing-remitting disease fulfilling revised McDonald criteria were used as multiple sclerosis controls. CD8+ TEMRA cells were enriched by FACS, while bulk CD8+ and CD4+ T cells were purified by magnetic negative isolation. Blood was collected in EDTA tubes and processed within 24 hours, with PBMCs isolated through density gradient centrifugation. PBMCs intended for TCR sequencing were cryopreserved in liquid nitrogen and thawed later in a water bath at 37 degrees C. A purity of at least 90% was achieved for sorted or isolated CD4+, CD8+ and CD8+ TEMRA cells. RNA was extracted with the RNeasy kit and 0.5 to 1 ug was reverse transcribed using random hexamers. TCR beta CDR3 regions were amplified with the immunoSEQ multiplex PCR assay covering 54 Vbeta and 13 Jbeta segments. Bias from PCR amplification was corrected by using a synthetic template baseline for primer optimization and for computational correction. The original methods were these. Only productive sequences were kept, with reads annotated to V, D and J genes according to IMGT and analyzed in immunoSEQ Analyzer. To calculate clonality, Shannon entropy was normalized by log2 of the number of productive unique sequences and then subtracted from one. Public and private clones were assessed among the 100 most prevalent clones of each patient and control. Clones were defined as Susac-specific when absent from the healthy and MS cohorts, from 1052 published viral clones and from other ImmuneACCESS disease sequences. The public reads were run again by TCRdb, first through fastp at Q25 and then through MiXCR, and only productive beta chains were kept. Duplicate CDR3 protein sequences are folded into a single record with the most common DNA and genes. The V and J calls come from TCRdb's annotation, not from the publication. The sample table contains some 300,000 distinct CDR3 sequences; only one count was recorded for approximately 81% of them. Over 0.1% of the sample comes from the top ten.

A remark on this clonotype: What this receptor recognizes is not known. Within one base of it there is no much larger clone, and no base qualities were kept.

Trimming takes 1 base from V and 3 bases from J, and the germline ends sit 10 bases apart. From a lookup of the germline V gene (reference sequence), CDR1 and CDR2 are LNHDA and SQIVND. The CDR3 measures 15 amino acids from cysteine to phenylalanine. Just CDR3 DNA is preserved here, 45 bases in frame from base 1. The sequence joins TRBV19 to TRBJ2-1; TRBD2 is a possible D gene, resting on 6 matching bases. Sequenced material: CD8+ T cells from PBMCs. The source is a human donor with multiple sclerosis. The CDR3 protein: CASSIGREIYNEQFF. The base sequence is TGTGCCAGTAGTATAGGGCGGGAAATCTACAATGAGCAGTTCTTC.